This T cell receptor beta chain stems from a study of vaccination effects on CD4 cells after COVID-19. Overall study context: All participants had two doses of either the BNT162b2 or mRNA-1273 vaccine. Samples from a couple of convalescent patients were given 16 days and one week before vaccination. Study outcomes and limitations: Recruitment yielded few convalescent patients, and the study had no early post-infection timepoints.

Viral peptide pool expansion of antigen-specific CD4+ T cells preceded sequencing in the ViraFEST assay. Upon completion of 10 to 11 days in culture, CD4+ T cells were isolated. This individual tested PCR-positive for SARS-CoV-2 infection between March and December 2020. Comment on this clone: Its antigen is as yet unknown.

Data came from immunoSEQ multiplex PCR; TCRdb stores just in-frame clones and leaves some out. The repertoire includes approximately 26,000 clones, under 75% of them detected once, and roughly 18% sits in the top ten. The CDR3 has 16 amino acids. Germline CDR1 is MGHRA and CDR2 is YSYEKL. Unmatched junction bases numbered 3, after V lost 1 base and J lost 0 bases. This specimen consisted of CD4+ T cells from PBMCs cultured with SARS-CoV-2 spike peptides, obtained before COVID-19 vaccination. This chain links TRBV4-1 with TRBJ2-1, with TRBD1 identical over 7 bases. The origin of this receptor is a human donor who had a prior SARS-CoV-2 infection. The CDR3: CASSQVQGSSYNEQFF. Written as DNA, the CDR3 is TGCGCCAGCAGCCAAGTACAGGGGAGCTCCTACAATGAGCAGTTCTTC.